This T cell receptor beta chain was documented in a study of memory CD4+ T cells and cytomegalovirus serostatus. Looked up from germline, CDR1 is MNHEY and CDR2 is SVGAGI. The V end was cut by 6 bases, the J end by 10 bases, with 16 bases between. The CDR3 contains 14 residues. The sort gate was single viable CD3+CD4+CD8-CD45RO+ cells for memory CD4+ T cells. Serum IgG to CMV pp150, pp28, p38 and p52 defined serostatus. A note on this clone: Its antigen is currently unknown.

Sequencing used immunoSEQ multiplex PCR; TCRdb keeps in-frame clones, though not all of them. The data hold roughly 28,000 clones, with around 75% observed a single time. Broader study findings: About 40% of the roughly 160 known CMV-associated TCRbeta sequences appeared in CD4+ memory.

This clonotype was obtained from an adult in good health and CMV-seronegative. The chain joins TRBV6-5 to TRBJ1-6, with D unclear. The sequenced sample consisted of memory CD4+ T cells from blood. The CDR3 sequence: CASRPRASGSPLHF. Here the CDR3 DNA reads TGTGCCAGCAGACCCCGGGCCTCTGGATCACCCCTCCACTTT.